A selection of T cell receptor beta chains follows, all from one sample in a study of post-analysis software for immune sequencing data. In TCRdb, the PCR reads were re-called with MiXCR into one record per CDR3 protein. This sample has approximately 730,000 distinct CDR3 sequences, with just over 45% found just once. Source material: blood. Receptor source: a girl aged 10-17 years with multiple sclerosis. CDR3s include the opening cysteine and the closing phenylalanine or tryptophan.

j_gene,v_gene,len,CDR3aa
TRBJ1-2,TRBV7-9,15,CASSLSGREDYGYTF
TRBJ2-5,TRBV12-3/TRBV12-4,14,CASSHTGRGETQYF
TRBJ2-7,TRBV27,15,CASSFPGPAAYEQYF
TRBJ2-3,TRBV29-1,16,CSVDGGRAASTDTQYF
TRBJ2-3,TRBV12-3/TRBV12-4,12,CASSLGLAPQYF
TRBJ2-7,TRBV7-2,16,CASSHGGVAGVYEQYF
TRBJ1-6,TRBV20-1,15,CSALTAERHNSPLHF
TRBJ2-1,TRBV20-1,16,CSARALTSGIVNEQFF
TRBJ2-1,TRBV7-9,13,CASSLAWENEKFF
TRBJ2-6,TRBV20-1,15,CSARLPVDGANVLTF
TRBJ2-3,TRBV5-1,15,CASSLEEAARDTQYF
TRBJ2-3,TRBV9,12,CASGTGGDTQYF
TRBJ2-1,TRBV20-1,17,CSATASGNEESYNEQFF
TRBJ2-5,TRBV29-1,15,CSVAPSGGYQETQYF
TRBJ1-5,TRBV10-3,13,CAIRPDRAGPQHF
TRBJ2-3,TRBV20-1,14,CSAGEGPPTDTQYF
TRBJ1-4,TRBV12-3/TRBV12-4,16,CASTLAVGSGYEKLFF
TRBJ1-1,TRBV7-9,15,CASSQRDRANTEAFF
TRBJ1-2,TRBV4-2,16,CASSLVRPVPGYGYTF
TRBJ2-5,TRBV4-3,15,CASSQDLRGSETQYF
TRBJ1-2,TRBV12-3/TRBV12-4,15,CASSPRHPANYGYTF
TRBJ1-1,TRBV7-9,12,CASTKDTSEAFF
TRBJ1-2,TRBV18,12,CASSPPDGGYTF
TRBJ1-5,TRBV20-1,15,CSARGKGLGNQPQHF
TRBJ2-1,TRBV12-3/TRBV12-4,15,CASSPQGAKDNEQFF
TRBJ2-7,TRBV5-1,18,CASSRQGLAGGGTYEQYF
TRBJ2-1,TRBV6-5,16,CASSSQSSGLSNEQFF
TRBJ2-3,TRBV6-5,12,CASTQAGGREYF
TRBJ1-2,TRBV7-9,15,CASSPNRAGSYGYTF
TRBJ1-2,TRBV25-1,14,CASSDTGRVYGYTF
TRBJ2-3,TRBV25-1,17,CASSEVMGRESTDTQYF
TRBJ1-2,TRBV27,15,CASSLEKGADYGYTF
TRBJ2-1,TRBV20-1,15,CSASPGIPTYNEQFF
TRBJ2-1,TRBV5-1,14,CASSPRTGDNEQFF
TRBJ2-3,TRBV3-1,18,CASSQGVRASPSTDTQYF
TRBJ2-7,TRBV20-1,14,CSARAPPTYYEQYF
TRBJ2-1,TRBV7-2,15,CASSLTSGRLDEQFF
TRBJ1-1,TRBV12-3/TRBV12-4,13,CASRPDTNTEAFF
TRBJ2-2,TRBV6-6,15,CASSSLSGITGELFF
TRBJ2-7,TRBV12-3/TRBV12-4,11,CASSEGVEQYF
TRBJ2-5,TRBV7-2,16,CASTSDSRRVGETQYF
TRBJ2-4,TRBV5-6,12,CASSSGSREQYF
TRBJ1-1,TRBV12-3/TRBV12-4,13,CASRPGPLFEAFF
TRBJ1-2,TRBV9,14,CASSVEVGGYGYTF
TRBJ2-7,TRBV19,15,CASSYGGAGTYEQYF
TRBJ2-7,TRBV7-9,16,CASSFTRGNPSYEQYF
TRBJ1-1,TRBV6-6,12,CASARMNTEAFF
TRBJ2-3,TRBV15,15,CATSRSGGDTDTQYF
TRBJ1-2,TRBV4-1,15,CASSQDWGPNYGYTF
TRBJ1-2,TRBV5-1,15,CASSLQPGEGYGYTF
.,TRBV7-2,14,CASSRSGRGETQYF
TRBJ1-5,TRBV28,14,CASSFLDRNQPQHF
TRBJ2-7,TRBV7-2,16,CASSPGVAVFSYEQYF
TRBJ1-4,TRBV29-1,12,CSVGRTNEKLFF